This entry features one TCR beta chain sequence. This record comes from a study of OX40 agonist ivuxolimab in advanced cancers. Study summary: Intravenous ivuxolimab was administered to patients every 2 weeks at 0.01 to 10 mg/kg. Partial responses were achieved by three patients: one hepatocellular carcinoma, two cutaneous melanoma.

Measured with immunoSEQ multiplex PCR; TCRdb has only the in-frame clones, and not every one. The sample has roughly 35,000 clones; around 92% are singletons. This CDR3 has 13 residues. Germline CDR1 reads SGHVS; CDR2 reads FNYEAQ. V lost 3 bases, J lost 4 bases, and 9 bases lay in between. This clonotype was obtained from an adult with an advanced solid tumor such as melanoma, head and neck, liver or kidney cancer. This rearrangement joins TRBV7-6 to TRBJ1-1; perhaps TRBD1 as D (5 bases). The specimen was CD4+ or CD8+ T cells sorted from blood, collected in a trial of the OX40 agonist ivuxolimab. This chain's CDR3 is CASSFTGGTEAFF. For the CDR3, the DNA is TGTGCCAGCAGCTTCACAGGAGGCACTGAAGCTTTCTTT.